This TCR beta chain was sequenced for a study of human T cells and chemical hapten exposure. The germline V and J ends were trimmed by 0 bases and 1 base, with 10 bases remaining between them. Germline CDR1 reads SGHRS; CDR2 reads YFSETQ. The CDR3 length is 15 residues. Study processing details: Samples held a median of around 100,000 TCRs, range about 23,224–750,000. Via MiXCR, TCRdb re-called the RACE reads, giving one row per CDR3 protein. These V and J calls derive from TCRdb rather than the authors' analysis. The table lists about 190,000 distinct CDR3 sequences, around 25% of them singletons. As for time point: patch test 3, about 24 weeks after DPC sensitization. The treatment here: therapeutic diphenylcyclopropenone sensitization with weekly scalp DPC. RNA extraction used unfractionated whole blood as the source of total RNA.

This chain links TRBV5-1 with TRBJ2-5; D gene uncertain. This TCR was recovered from a woman between 35 and 50 years old with alopecia areata. Some clones in this sample may be carry-over from other donors' samples. Specimen: whole blood, collected in connection with sensitization to the hapten diphenylcyclopropenone (DPC). The CDR3 reads CASSLEALSQETQYF. CDR3 bases: TGCGCCAGCAGCTTGGAGGCCCTATCCCAAGAGACCCAGTACTTC.